This TCR beta chain was identified in a study of OX40 agonist ivuxolimab in advanced cancers. Study in general: Those enrolled were roughly 80% male, with a mean age of around 57 years and ages from roughly 23 to 79.

The protocol was immunoSEQ multiplex PCR, while the TCRdb copy is restricted to in-frame clones and leaves out a portion. The sample yields around 38,000 clones, approximately 82% seen once. Overall study results and limits: Those patients achieving a partial response at 0.1-3.0 mg/kg showed among the lowest clonal expansion. Some patients who did not respond also had low normalized T-cell clonal expansion. Blood T cells, both CD4+ and CD8+, expanded clonally by week 6 at 0.1 to 3.0 mg/kg.

Comment on this clone: As yet, its antigen is unknown.

The J segment lost 8 bases and the V segment lost 5 bases, leaving 6 bases of the junction unmatched. Germline values: CDR1 SGHTA, CDR2 FQGNSA. The CDR3 extends over 14 amino acids. The chain recombines TRBV7-2 with TRBJ1-4, with 9 nucleotides matching TRBD1. Sequencing was performed on CD4+ or CD8+ T cells sorted from blood, taken in a trial of the OX40 agonist ivuxolimab. The source is an adult with an advanced solid tumor such as melanoma, head and neck, liver or kidney cancer. The CDR3 reads CASSPQGAEEKLFF. The CDR3 DNA is TGTGCCAGCAGCCCACAGGGGGCTGAGGAAAAACTGTTTTTT.